This entry lists 19 T cell receptor beta chains sequenced from one sample in a study of blood T cell repertoires in COVID-19. The method was immunoSEQ multiplex PCR; TCRdb's version includes in-frame clones alone and lacks a portion of them. The sample includes around 30,000 clones, around 77% of them seen just once. Material for sequencing was peripheral blood. The origin of the receptors is a woman between 65 and 79 years old with active or convalescent COVID-19.

This clone has a handful of counts. This sequence joins TRBV28 and TRBJ1-5; maybe TRBD1 (6 bases). The germline CDR1 and CDR2 sequences are MDHEN and SYDVKM. The V end lost 3 bases, the J end lost 5 bases, and 14 bases lay between the germline ends. The CDR3 runs to 15 residues. As DNA, the CDR3 is TGTGCCAGCAGTTTTACGGCCAGGGGCTATCAGCCCCAGCATTTT. Its protein is CASSFTARGYQPQHF.

The rearrangement uses TRBV21-1 and TRBJ1-5. TRBV21-1 is classified as a pseudogene. The CDR3 sequence is 16 residues long. The CDR3 here is CASSKDGGGSNQPQHF. CDR3 in DNA: TGTGCCAGCAGCAAAGACGGCGGGGGGAGCAATCAGCCCCAGCATTTT.

This clone has a handful of counts. The rearrangement uses TRBV10-3 and TRBJ1-5; D unclear. The length of the CDR3 is 15 residues. Deletions cut 0 bases from V and 3 bases from J, with 9 bases between. Germline CDR1 ENHRY, CDR2 SYGVKD. CDR3 sequence: CAISESVQLNQPQHF. The DNA of the CDR3 is TGTGCCATCAGTGAGTCAGTACAGCTCAATCAGCCCCAGCATTTT.

This clone was found once. The chain has TRBV30 and TRBJ2-7; 7 bases agree with TRBD1. The V segment lost 6 bases and the J segment 4 bases; nucleotides outside the gene matches: 3. Germline CDR1 is GTSNPN and CDR2 is SVGIG (reference sequence). This CDR3 contains 11 residues. The CDR3 is CACNRGYEQYF. In DNA, the CDR3 is TGTGCCTGCAACAGGGGTTACGAGCAGTACTTC.

V usage is TRBV7-2 and J usage is TRBJ2-1, with 8 bases aligning to TRBD1. V shed 5 bases, J shed 7 bases, and the junction held 10 bases outside the gene matches. Per germline, CDR1 SGHTA and CDR2 FQGNSA. The CDR3 consists of 15 residues. CDR3: CASSPRTGFENEQFF. The CDR3 nucleotides read TGTGCCAGCAGCCCTCGGACAGGGTTCGAAAATGAGCAGTTCTTC. The full variable domain, its missing parts supplied by reference TRBV7-2 and TRBJ2-1, is GAGVSQSPSNKVTEKGKDVELRCDPISGHTALYWYRQSLGQGLEFLIYFQGNSAPDKSGLPSDRFSAERTGGSVSTLTIQRTQQEDSAVYLCASSPRTGFENEQFFGPGTRLTVL.

The chain couples TRBV6-2 or TRBV6-3 to TRBJ1-6; a possible D gene is TRBD1 (6 bases). The CDR3 sequence is 14 residues long. V gave up 6 bases and J gave up 10 bases, with 16 bases separating them. Germline loops: CDR1 MNHEY, CDR2 SVGEGT. The CDR3 coding sequence is TGTGCCAGCAGCTTCGACAGGCAAGAATCACCCCTCCACTTT. This codes for CASSFDRQESPLHF.

The V gene is TRBV20-1, the J gene TRBJ1-5, with D maybe TRBD1 (6 bases). The CDR3 sequence is 15 residues long. From germline, CDR1 is DFQATT and CDR2 SNEGSKA (reference sequence). The germline V and J ends were trimmed by 3 bases and 1 base, with 13 bases remaining between them. CDR3 DNA sequence: TGCAGTGCTAGTTACCCGAGGGGGAGCAATCAGCCCCAGCATTTT. Its protein product is CSASYPRGSNQPQHF.

This chain links TRBV5-6 with TRBJ2-1; 15 nucleotides match TRBD2. The CDR3 runs 15 residues. V shed 6 bases, J shed 7 bases, and the junction held 5 bases outside the gene matches. Germline V gene lookup returns CDR1 SGHDT and CDR2 YYEEEE. CDR3 loop: CASTPGTSGRNEQFF. The CDR3 nucleotides read TGTGCCAGCACCCCTGGGACTAGCGGGAGGAATGAGCAGTTCTTC.

The V gene is TRBV5-4, the J gene TRBJ1-5; 8 nucleotides match TRBD1. The CDR3 is 14 amino acids. Germline values: CDR1 SGHNT, CDR2 YYREEE (reference sequence). V lost 3 bases to trimming and J lost 2 bases; unmatched junction nucleotides: 1. The DNA of the CDR3 is TGTGCCAGCAGCTCGGACAGGGGCAATCAGCCCCAGCATTTT. This encodes CASSSDRGNQPQHF. Filled out from reference TRBV5-4 and TRBJ1-5, the complete variable domain reads ETGVTQSPTHLIKTRGQQVTLRCSSQSGHNTVSWYQQALGQGPQFIFQYYREEENGRGNFPPRFSGLQFPNYSSELNVNALELDDSALYLCASSSDRGNQPQHFGDGTRLSIL.

The rearrangement joins TRBV5-1 to TRBJ2-2, with TRBD1 matching over 8 bases. With V trimmed by 2 bases and J by 0 bases, 0 bases remained unmatched. The CDR3 length is 15 residues. CDR1 SGHRS and CDR2 YFSETQ come from the germline V gene. DNA for the CDR3: TGCGCCAGCAGCTTACAGGGGGCGAACACCGGGGAGCTGTTTTTT. Residues: CASSLQGANTGELFF.

The chain recombines TRBV20-1 with TRBJ1-4, with D uncertain. CDR1 and CDR2 (germline): DFQATT, SNEGSKA (reference sequence). Trimming cost V 6 bases and J 8 bases, with 10 bases left between them. The CDR3 is made up of 11 amino acids. CDR3 amino acids: CSAEAGEKLFF. DNA for the CDR3: TGCAGTGCGGAGGCGGGGGAAAAACTGTTTTTT.

This clone was picked up one time. The rearrangement links TRBV19 to TRBJ1-2; 8 bases match TRBD1. The length of the CDR3 is 15 residues. CDR1 and CDR2 (germline): LNHDA, SQIVND (reference sequence). Unmatched junction bases numbered 6, after V lost 5 bases and J lost 1 base. The chain's CDR3 is CASSSGQVRNYGYTF. Written as DNA, the CDR3 is TGTGCCAGTAGTTCGGGACAGGTCCGTAACTATGGCTACACCTTC. The entire variable domain, with the rest obtained from reference TRBV19 and TRBJ1-2, is as follows: DGGITQSPKYLFRKEGQNVTLSCEQNLNHDAMYWYRQDPGQGLRLIYYSQIVNDFQKGDIAEGYSVSREKKESFPLTVTSAQKNPTAFYLCASSSGQVRNYGYTFGSGTRLTVV.

The V gene is TRBV15, the J gene TRBJ2-5; D perhaps matches TRBD2 (5 bases). V lost 6 bases to trimming and J lost 5 bases, with 19 bases between them. CDR1 is LNHNV and CDR2 is YYDKDF in the germline V gene (reference sequence). The CDR3 contains 15 residues. CDR3 DNA sequence: TGTGCCACCAGGAACGACGGGGTTTTTCTGGAGACCCAGTACTTC. It yields the protein CATRNDGVFLETQYF.

This clone was found once. J is TRBJ1-3 and V is TRBV5-1; D ambiguous. This CDR3 is built from 15 residues. The V end lost 0 bases, the J end lost 0 bases, and 7 bases lay between the germline ends. Germline CDR1 is SGHRS and CDR2 is YFSETQ. CDR3 sequence reads: CASSLDAGSGNTIYF. DNA for the CDR3: TGCGCCAGCAGCTTGGATGCAGGCTCTGGAAACACCATATATTTT.

The chain has TRBV11-3 and TRBJ1-1; no clear D gene. Germline V lookup: CDR1 SGHNT, CDR2 YENEEA. V lost 3 bases, J lost 2 bases, and 10 bases lay in between. The CDR3 length is 14 residues. This CDR3 reads CASSLAGPNTEAFF. As DNA, the CDR3 is TGTGCCAGCAGCTTGGCAGGCCCCAACACTGAAGCTTTCTTT.

The chain links TRBV11-2 to TRBJ1-2; 9 nucleotides line up with TRBD1. Unmatched junction bases numbered 10, after V lost 1 base and J lost 4 bases. Germline V gene data show CDR1 as SGHAT and CDR2 as FQNNGV. CDR3 size: 17 residues. The CDR3 loop is CASSLAFYPGQGYGYTF. In DNA, the CDR3 is TGTGCCAGCAGCTTAGCGTTTTACCCGGGACAGGGCTATGGCTACACCTTC.

The chain employs TRBV5-1 and TRBJ2-2; D uncertain. Trimming removed 1 base at V and 4 bases at J, with 5 bases between. CDR3 length equals 13 residues. Germline CDR1 is SGHRS and CDR2 is YFSETQ. This CDR3 is CASSLSFTGELFF. CDR3 DNA: TGCGCCAGCAGCTTGTCTTTCACCGGGGAGCTGTTTTTT.

This clone turned up a few times. J is TRBJ2-7 and V is TRBV5-1; TRBD1 might be the D (5 bases). The ends were cut back, 0 bases at V and 5 bases at J, with 9 bases in the middle. The CDR3 has 13 amino acids. Germline CDR1 and CDR2: SGHRS and YFSETQ. The CDR3 bases are TGCGCCAGCAGCTTGGACAGGATCCACGAGCAGTACTTC. Translating it yields CASSLDRIHEQYF.

V and J are TRBV18 and TRBJ1-2, with TRBD1 matching over 8 bases. The CDR3 totals 15 residues. CDR1 KGHSH and CDR2 LQKENI come from the germline V gene. The trim removed 3 bases at V and 0 bases at J, leaving 3 bases unmatched. The CDR3, as DNA: TGTGCCAGCTCACCCCAACAGGGGGCTAACTATGGCTACACCTTC. Amino acid sequence: CASSPQQGANYGYTF.